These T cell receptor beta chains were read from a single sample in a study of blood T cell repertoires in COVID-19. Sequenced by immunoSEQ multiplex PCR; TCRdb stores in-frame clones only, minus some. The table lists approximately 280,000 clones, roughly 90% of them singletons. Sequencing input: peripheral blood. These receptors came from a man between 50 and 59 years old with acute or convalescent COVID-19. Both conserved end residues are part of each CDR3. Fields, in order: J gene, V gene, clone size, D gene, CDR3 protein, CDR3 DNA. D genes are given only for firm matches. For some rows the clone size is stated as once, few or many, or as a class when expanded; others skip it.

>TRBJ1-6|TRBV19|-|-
CASSIGGDWTPLHF
TGTGCCAGTAGTATAGGGGGGGACTGGACACCCCTCCACTTT
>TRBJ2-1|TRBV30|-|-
CAASPLSSYNEQFF
TGTGCCGCGAGCCCTTTGAGCTCCTACAATGAGCAGTTCTTC
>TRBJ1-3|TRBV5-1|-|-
CASRANSGNTIYF
TGCGCCAGCAGGGCAAACTCTGGAAACACCATATATTTT
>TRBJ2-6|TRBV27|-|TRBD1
CASSFWDRIYSGANVLTF
TGTGCCAGCAGTTTTTGGGACAGAATCTACTCTGGGGCCAACGTCCTGACTTTC
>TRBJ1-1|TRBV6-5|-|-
CASSSRTEAFF
TGTGCCAGCAGTTCACGGACTGAAGCTTTCTTT
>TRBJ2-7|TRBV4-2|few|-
CASSPETGLGQYF
TGTGCCAGCAGCCCTGAGACAGGCCTGGGGCAGTACTTC
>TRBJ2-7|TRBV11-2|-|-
CASSLRGAYYEQYF
TGTGCCAGCAGCTTAAGGGGCGCTTACTACGAGCAGTACTTC
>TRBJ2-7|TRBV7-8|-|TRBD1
CASSLAGQGGQYF
TGTGCCAGCAGCTTAGCGGGACAGGGTGGGCAGTACTTC
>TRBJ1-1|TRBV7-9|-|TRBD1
CASSLNPGQEAFF
TGTGCCAGCAGCCTAAACCCGGGACAGGAAGCTTTCTTT
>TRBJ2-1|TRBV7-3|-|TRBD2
CASSLTFLADEQFF
TGTGCCAGCAGCTTAACGTTCCTAGCGGATGAGCAGTTCTTC
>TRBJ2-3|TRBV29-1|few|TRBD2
CSATSGGAPDTQYF
TGCAGCGCCACTAGCGGGGGGGCCCCCGATACGCAGTATTTT
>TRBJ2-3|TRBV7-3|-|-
CASSLIGGTSTDTQYF
TGTGCCAGCAGCTTAATTGGGGGGACCTCCACAGATACGCAGTATTTT
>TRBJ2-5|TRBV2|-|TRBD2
CASSRTSGGETQYF
TGTGCCAGCAGTCGGACTAGCGGGGGTGAGACCCAGTACTTC
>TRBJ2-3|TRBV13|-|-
CASSPSPLEDTQYF
TGTGCCAGCAGCCCCAGCCCACTAGAAGATACGCAGTATTTT
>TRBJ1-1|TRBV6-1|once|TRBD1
CASSEGDRVFSTEAFF
TGTGCCAGCAGTGAAGGCGACAGGGTATTCAGTACGGAAGCTTTCTTT
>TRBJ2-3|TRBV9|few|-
CAPPESEMIDTQYF
TGTGCCCCCCCGGAGTCCGAAATGATTGATACGCAGTATTTT